The 15 T cell receptor beta chains below come from one sample, sequenced in a study of vaccination and CD4 T cells after COVID-19. Their antigens are not known. Noted treatment: approximately nine-day PBMC culture with coronavirus spike peptide pools or control peptides (ViraFEST assay). The Oncomine TCR Beta short-read assay sequenced DNA from cultured CD4+ T cells. TCRdb fed the PCR reads into MiXCR, producing one record per CDR3 protein. The data show over 15,000 distinct CDR3 sequences, with roughly 51% seen just once and approximately 31% held by the top ten. Sample: cultured CD4+ T cells from blood, taken after SARS-CoV-2 vaccination. The receptors were gathered from a human donor with COVID-19.

V gene TRBV18 combines with J gene TRBJ1-6; 9 positions match TRBD1. The CDR3 has 15 amino acids. V lost 5 bases and J lost 9; bases outside the gene matches: 8. Looked up from germline, CDR1 is KGHSH and CDR2 is LQKENI. DNA for the CDR3: TGTGCCAGCTCAGGGGGACAGGGAGAAAGTTCACCCCTCCACTTT. Its translation: CASSGGQGESSPLHF.

This sequence joins TRBV6-1 and TRBJ2-1, with D perhaps matching TRBD2 (9 bases). Per the germline V gene, CDR1 is MNHNS and CDR2 is SASEGT. V lost 6 bases and J 6 bases, leaving 18 bases between the germline ends. CDR3 size: 15 residues. CDR3: CASRGQGGGANEQFF. The CDR3 region has the DNA TGTGCCAGCAGAGGACAGGGCGGGGGGGCCAATGAGCAGTTCTTC.

The chain employs TRBV7-6 and TRBJ1-1; tentative D call: TRBD1 (6 bases). The germline CDR1 and CDR2 sequences are SGHVS and FNYEAQ. Trimming cost V 1 base and J 7 bases, with 10 bases left between them. This CDR3 comprises 13 residues. The DNA for the CDR3 is TGTGCCAGCAGCTTAGGACAGGACCGTGAAGCTTTCTTT. As protein: CASSLGQDREAFF.

The rearrangement links TRBV6-5 to TRBJ1-5; 8 positions agree with TRBD1. The CDR3 spans 16 residues. V lost 4 bases to trimming and J lost 2 bases; unmatched junction nucleotides: 7. Germline V gene data show CDR1 as MNHEY and CDR2 as SVGAGI. The CDR3 DNA follows: TGTGCCAGCAGTTCAGGGACAGGCTGGGGCAATCAGCCCCAGCATTTT. Encoded protein: CASSSGTGWGNQPQHF.

V usage is TRBV6-1 and J usage is TRBJ2-2; no clear D gene. CDR1 is MNHNS and CDR2 is SASEGT in the germline V gene. Trimming cost V 3 bases and J 2 bases, with 10 bases left between them. This CDR3 has 15 residues. CDR3 nucleotide sequence: TGTGCCAGCAGTGACCCGAGACGTAACACCGGGGAGCTGTTTTTT. It codes for CASSDPRRNTGELFF.

This clonotype was seen only once. The chain is built from TRBV6-4 and TRBJ2-2; 7 positions match TRBD2. V lost 2 bases and J lost 6; bases outside the gene matches: 9. Germline CDR1 is MRHNA and CDR2 is SNTAGT. The CDR3 runs 16 residues. The CDR3 protein is CASSDPSGDSPGELFF. The CDR3 DNA is TGTGCCAGCAGTGACCCCAGCGGGGATTCTCCCGGGGAGCTGTTTTTT.

This chain uses TRBV6-2 or TRBV6-3 with TRBJ2-3; the D gene is possibly TRBD1 (5 bases). The ends were cut back, 3 bases at V and 0 bases at J, with 13 bases in the middle. Germline CDR1 MNHEY, CDR2 SVGEGT. This CDR3 has 16 residues. CDR3 sequence (DNA): TGTGCCAGCAGTTATGCGACAGCATCTAGCACAGATACGCAGTATTTT. Protein sequence: CASSYATASSTDTQYF.

This clonotype occurred a few times. The chain employs TRBV7-6 and TRBJ2-5, with 7 bases lining up with TRBD2. The CDR3 length is 15 residues. The germline gives CDR1 SGHVS, CDR2 FNYEAQ. The trim removed 5 bases at V and 5 bases at J, leaving 11 bases unmatched. DNA for the CDR3: TGTGCCAGCAGCCCCCGGTCAGGGAGGGATGAGACCCAGTACTTC. This encodes CASSPRSGRDETQYF.

The J gene is TRBJ1-6, the V gene TRBV30; 7 bases are shared with TRBD1. CDR1 GTSNPN and CDR2 SVGIG come from the germline V gene (reference sequence). J was trimmed by 0 bases and V by 3 bases; bases with no gene match: 5. The CDR3 covers 16 residues. CDR3 DNA sequence: TGTGCCTGGAGGGGACAGAGAGGCTCCTATAATTCACCCCTCCACTTT. Its translation is CAWRGQRGSYNSPLHF.

The rearrangement uses TRBV6-4 and TRBJ1-5; 9 positions agree with TRBD1. The CDR3 contains 14 residues. Germline assignment: CDR1 MRHNA and CDR2 SNTAGT. Germline trimming cut 11 bases from V and 6 bases from J; bases unmatched to any gene: 11. This CDR3 is CAGRRDRVGQPQHF. The CDR3 DNA reads TGTGCCGGGCGACGGGACAGGGTGGGTCAGCCCCAGCATTTT.

The chain recombines TRBV19 with TRBJ2-2, with 9 bases matching TRBD2. CDR1 is LNHDA, CDR2 SQIVND, per germline (reference sequence). J lost 8 bases, V lost 2 bases, and 6 bases had no gene match. This CDR3 is 15 amino acids long. This CDR3 reads CASSILAGTSGELFF. CDR3 coding DNA: TGTGCCAGTAGTATACTAGCGGGGACGTCGGGGGAGCTGTTTTTT. Full variable domain (remainder filled in from reference TRBV19 and TRBJ2-2): DGGITQSPKYLFRKEGQNVTLSCEQNLNHDAMYWYRQDPGQGLRLIYYSQIVNDFQKGDIAEGYSVSREKKESFPLTVTSAQKNPTAFYLCASSILAGTSGELFFGEGSRLTVL.

The chain uses TRBV11-2 and TRBJ2-1, with 7 nucleotides matching TRBD2. Germline V lookup: CDR1 SGHAT, CDR2 FQNNGV. V gave up 3 bases and J gave up 5 bases; unmatched junction bases: 7. This CDR3 spans 15 amino acids. The CDR3 DNA reads TGTGCCAGCAGCTTCTTTGCGGGGGTTAACAATGAGCAGTTCTTC. Protein product: CASSFFAGVNNEQFF.

In this sample, this clonotype turned up a few times. The gene calls are TRBV20-1 and TRBJ2-2; D gene ambiguous. The CDR3 covers 15 residues. Per germline, CDR1 DFQATT and CDR2 SNEGSKA (reference sequence). The V end lost 0 bases, the J end lost 4 bases, and 12 bases lay between the germline ends. The CDR3 loop reads CSARDVVLSTGELFF. The CDR3 DNA reads TGCAGTGCTAGAGATGTGGTTTTGAGCACCGGGGAGCTGTTTTTT.

This clonotype has just one count. The chain has TRBV19 and TRBJ2-7; D possibly uses TRBD1 or TRBD2 (5 bases each). Germline assignment: CDR1 LNHDA and CDR2 SQIVND (reference sequence). This CDR3 region has 13 residues. The germline V and J ends were trimmed by 6 bases and 3 bases, with 12 bases remaining between them. CDR3 protein: CASRRGAVYEQYF. CDR3 nucleotides: TGTGCCAGTAGGAGGGGAGCGGTCTACGAGCAGTACTTC.

This chain uses TRBV29-1 with TRBJ2-7; 8 positions match TRBD1. CDR1 is SQVTM, CDR2 ANQGSEA, per germline. The V and J ends lost 4 bases and 2 bases, in that order; junction bases with no gene match: 7. The CDR3 totals 14 residues. The CDR3 sequence: CSVVQGTGPYEQYF. DNA for the CDR3: TGCAGCGTTGTCCAAGGGACAGGTCCCTACGAGCAGTACTTC.